This T cell receptor (beta chain) was identified during a study of CD8+CD57+ T cells in acquired aplastic anemia. Looking at the study overall: 3.2 ug was the average amount of DNA from sorted CD4+ and CD8+ cells. General observations from the study: It was found that nearly 30 CD8+ CDR3 sequences were shared between patients and controls. No significant patient-versus-control difference appeared in CD8+ Simpson's diversity.

Patients picked for sequencing had shown CD8+CD57+ cell expansion detected by flow cytometry. All patients were therapy-naive when blood was sampled. A remark on this clonotype: What it recognizes is unknown.

Germline V lookup: CDR1 MNHNS, CDR2 SASEGT. This CDR3 region has 14 residues. V was cut by 2 bases and J by 3 bases, with 10 bases left in between. Researchers used genomic DNA as the template to profile TCR beta VDJ and CDR3. TCRdb re-derived calls from the reads in MiXCR, one entry per CDR3 protein. This sample has under 500,000 distinct CDR3 sequences, with around 32% found just once. This clonotype originated in a human donor with aplastic anemia. Material: sorted CD4+, CD8+, or CD8+CD57+ T cells (not recorded which) from PBMCs. The chain is built from TRBV6-1 and TRBJ1-2; D remains ambiguous. This chain's CDR3 is CASSERHRDYGYTF. The CDR3 DNA follows: TGTGCCAGCAGTGAAAGACACCGCGACTATGGCTACACCTTC.